This T cell receptor (beta chain) was sequenced for a study of cytomegalovirus exposure and HLA in healthy donors. Study-level background: The 120 validation repertoires, a later analysis reported, used the same platform as the 600 to 700 repertoires from the first cohort. The study's findings and limits: Specific recognition of CMV antigens was confirmed in vitro for three chains (all CMV-associated).

This clone was recorded once. Its cognate antigen is unknown. The CDR3 runs 19 residues. Germline V gene lookup returns CDR1 SGHVS and CDR2 FQNEAQ. V gave up 4 bases and J gave up 5 bases; unmatched junction bases: 13. The study drew the donors from its approximately 110-subject validation cohort, separate from the approximately 690-subject first cohort. The method was immunoSEQ multiplex PCR; TCRdb's version includes in-frame clones alone and lacks a portion of them. Of about 64,000 clones in the sample, around 89% were seen once. The chain carries TRBV7-8 and TRBJ2-3; 15 nucleotides align to TRBD2. The sequencing sample was made of PBMCs. The origin of this receptor is a woman between 18 and 30 years old in good health and CMV-seronegative. CDR3 DNA sequence: TGTGCCAGCAGCTGGGGACTAGCGGGAGGACGTTCTTTAATAGATACGCAGTATTTT. As protein: CASSWGLAGGRSLIDTQYF.